This TCR beta chain was sequenced in a study of blood T cells in healthy people across ages. Study results and limitations: Unsorted PBMC material precluded a definitive naive versus antigen-experienced comparison. A greater number of naive CD4+ cells and higher diversity distinguished long-lived donors from aged donors.

V dropped 5 bases and J dropped 3 bases, with 10 bases sitting between them. CDR1 is SQVTM and CDR2 is ANQGSEA in the germline V gene. The CDR3 has 12 residues. Concerning this clonotype: As yet, its antigen is unknown.

Primers used in a second PCR of roughly 7 to 11 cycles were a sample-barcoded 5' primer and a J-beta primer mix. TCRdb analysed the 5' RACE reads with MiXCR anew, one entry per CDR3 protein. The repertoire holds 800,000 to 950,000 distinct CDR3 sequences, with about 44% as singletons. Source material: blood. The V and J genes are TRBV29-1 and TRBJ2-5; D may be TRBD2 (5 bases). The sequence was obtained from a man between 25 and 39 years old in good health. The CDR3 DNA is TGCAGCGTTAGCGGCCTAGAAGAGACCCAGTACTTC. It specifies CSVSGLEETQYF.